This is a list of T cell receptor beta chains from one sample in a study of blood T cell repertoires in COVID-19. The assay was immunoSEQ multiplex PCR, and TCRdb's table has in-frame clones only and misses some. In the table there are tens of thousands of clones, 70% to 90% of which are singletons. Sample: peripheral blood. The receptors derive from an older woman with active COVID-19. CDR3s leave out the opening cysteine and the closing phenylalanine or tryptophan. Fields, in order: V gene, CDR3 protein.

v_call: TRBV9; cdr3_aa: ASSVVLDGELF
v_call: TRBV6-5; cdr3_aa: ASSSSWGGTDTQY
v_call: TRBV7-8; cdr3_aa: ASSLYDSSEQY
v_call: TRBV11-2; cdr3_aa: ASSIRLGATNEKLF
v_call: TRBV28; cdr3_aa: ASQTSGVEQY
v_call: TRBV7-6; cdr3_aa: ASSLGDRGGNEQF
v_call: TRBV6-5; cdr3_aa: ASSWGHLYGYT
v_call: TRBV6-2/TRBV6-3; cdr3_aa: ASSFRSLRNYGYT
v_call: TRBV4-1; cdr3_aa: ASSQDPVPAYEQY
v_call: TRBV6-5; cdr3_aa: ASKQQGGSGELF
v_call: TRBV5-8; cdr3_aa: ASSHNYGYT
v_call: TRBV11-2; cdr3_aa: ASSLPLATYNEQF
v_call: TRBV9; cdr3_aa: ASSAGQGWGSSNTEAF
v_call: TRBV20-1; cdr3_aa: SATSGVGYT
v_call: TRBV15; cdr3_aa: ATSKGGGSNEQF
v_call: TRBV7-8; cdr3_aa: ASRAQAGVPAGSYNEQF
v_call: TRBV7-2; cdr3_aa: ASSFTGQKTYEQY
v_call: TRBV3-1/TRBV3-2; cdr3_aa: ASSQDPLTGGYGYT
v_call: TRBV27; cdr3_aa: ASSGGVQGSETQY
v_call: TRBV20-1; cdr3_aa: SALTTDTQY
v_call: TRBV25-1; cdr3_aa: ASSHLSGNTIY
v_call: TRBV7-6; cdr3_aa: ASSLGSRREGNQPQH
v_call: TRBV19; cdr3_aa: ASNPTANSYEQY
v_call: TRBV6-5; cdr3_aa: ASTPQGTYNSPLH
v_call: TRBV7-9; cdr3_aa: ASSPTGNEQF
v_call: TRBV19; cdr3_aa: ASSSTTANTEAF
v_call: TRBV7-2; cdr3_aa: ASSLVTQRNEQF
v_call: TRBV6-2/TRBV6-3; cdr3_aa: ASSYIPDRVRMDTQY
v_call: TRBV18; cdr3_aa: ASSQQGYTEAF
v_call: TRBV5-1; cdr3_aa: ASSTTGDATGELF
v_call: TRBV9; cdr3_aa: ASSPAPIAGGRTTYEQY
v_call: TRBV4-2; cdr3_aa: ASSQSRGGFNEQF
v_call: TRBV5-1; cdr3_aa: ASSSTGLWGANVLT
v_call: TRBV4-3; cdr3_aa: ASSQGNSASGNTIY
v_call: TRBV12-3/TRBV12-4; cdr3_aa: ASSPSVRNEQF
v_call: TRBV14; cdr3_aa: ASSLGRGRTEAF
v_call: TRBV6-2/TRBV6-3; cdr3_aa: ASSLRRQETQY
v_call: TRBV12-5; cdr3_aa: ASGAGLNQPQH
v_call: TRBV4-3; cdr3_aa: ASSPGGGYGYT
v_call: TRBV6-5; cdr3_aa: ASSSTGTVNTEAF
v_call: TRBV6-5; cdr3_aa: ASVAAGRLDTQY
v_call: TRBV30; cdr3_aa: AWKTGQETQY
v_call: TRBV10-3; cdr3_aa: ATRPSGTTNEKLF
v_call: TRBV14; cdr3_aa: ASSTGQGGEAF
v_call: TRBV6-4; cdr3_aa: ASSETGGTYNEQF
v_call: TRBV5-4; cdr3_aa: ASSPTGIVAEAF
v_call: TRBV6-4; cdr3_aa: ASRKVVAGLDTQY
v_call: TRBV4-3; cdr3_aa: ASSPYSGVPSGNTIY
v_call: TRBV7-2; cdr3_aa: ASRPGGRETQY
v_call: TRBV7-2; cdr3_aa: ASSLAGWGPSGNTIY
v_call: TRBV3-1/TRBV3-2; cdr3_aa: ASSQDSGPTNYGYT